The text below deals with one T cell receptor (beta chain). Its antigen is as yet unknown. TCRdb recomputed calls from the reads with MiXCR, one row per CDR3 protein. This table holds more than 3,500 distinct CDR3 sequences, around 16% found once. This sample is part of a study of liver allograft versus peripheral blood T cells. The overall study: What was compared were the T cell receptor repertoires in transplanted livers and those in the peripheral blood of recipients. General study points: Liver allograft and peripheral blood T cell receptor repertoires reportedly differed.

The CDR3 is made up of 14 amino acids. V lost 7 bases and J lost 1; bases outside the gene matches: 6. The origin of this receptor is a human patient who had a liver transplant. The graft donor may account for some of the T cells. The chain carries TRBV12-3 or TRBV12-4 and TRBJ1-1, with TRBD1 matching over 7 bases. CDR3 in amino acids: CASTPQGRNTEAFF. The CDR3, as DNA: TGTGCCAGCACGCCACAGGGGCGGAACACTGAAGCTTTCTTT.